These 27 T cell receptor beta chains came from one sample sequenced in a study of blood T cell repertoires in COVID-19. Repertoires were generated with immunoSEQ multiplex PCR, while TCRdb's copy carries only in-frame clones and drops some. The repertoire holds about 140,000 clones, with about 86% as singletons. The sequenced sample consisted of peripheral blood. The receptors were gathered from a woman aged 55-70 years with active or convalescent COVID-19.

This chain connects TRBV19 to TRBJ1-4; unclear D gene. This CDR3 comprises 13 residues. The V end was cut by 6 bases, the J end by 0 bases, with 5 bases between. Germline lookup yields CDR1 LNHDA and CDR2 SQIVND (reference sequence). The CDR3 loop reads CASSPTTNEKLFF. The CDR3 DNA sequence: TGTGCCAGTAGCCCCACAACTAATGAAAAACTGTTTTTT.

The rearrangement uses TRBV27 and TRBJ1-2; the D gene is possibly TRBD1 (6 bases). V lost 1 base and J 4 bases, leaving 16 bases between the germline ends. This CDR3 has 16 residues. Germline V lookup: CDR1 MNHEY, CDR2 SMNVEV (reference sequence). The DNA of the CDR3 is TGTGCCAGCAGTTTATTAGGAGGGGGGGACCTCTATGGCTACACCTTC. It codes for CASSLLGGGDLYGYTF.

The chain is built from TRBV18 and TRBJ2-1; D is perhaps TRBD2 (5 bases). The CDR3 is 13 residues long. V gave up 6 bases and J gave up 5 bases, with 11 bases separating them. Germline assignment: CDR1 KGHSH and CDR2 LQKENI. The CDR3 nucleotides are TGTGCCAGCTCTCAAGGACTTAACAATGAGCAGTTCTTC. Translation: CASSQGLNNEQFF.

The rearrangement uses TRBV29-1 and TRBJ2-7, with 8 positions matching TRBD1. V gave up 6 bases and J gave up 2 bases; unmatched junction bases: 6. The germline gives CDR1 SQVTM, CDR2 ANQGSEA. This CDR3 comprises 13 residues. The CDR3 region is CSVRQGLAYEQYF. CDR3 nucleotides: TGCAGCGTACGACAGGGGCTAGCCTACGAGCAGTACTTC.

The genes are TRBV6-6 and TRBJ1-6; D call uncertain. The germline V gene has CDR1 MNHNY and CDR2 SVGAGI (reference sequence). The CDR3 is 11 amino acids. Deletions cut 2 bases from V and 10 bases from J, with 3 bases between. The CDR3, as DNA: TGTGCCAGCAGTTACGAGTCACCCCTCCACTTT. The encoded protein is CASSYESPLHF.

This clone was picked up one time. The CDR3 loop is CASSSMFAGRATNEKLFF. In DNA form, the CDR3 reads TGTGCCAGCAGCTCGATGTTCGCCGGTCGGGCAACTAATGAAAAACTGTTTTTT. V and J are TRBV7-9 and TRBJ1-4; D gene ambiguous. V lost 4 bases and J lost 0, with 18 bases in between. CDR1 is SEHNR and CDR2 is FQNEAQ in the germline V gene (reference sequence). This CDR3 has 18 residues.

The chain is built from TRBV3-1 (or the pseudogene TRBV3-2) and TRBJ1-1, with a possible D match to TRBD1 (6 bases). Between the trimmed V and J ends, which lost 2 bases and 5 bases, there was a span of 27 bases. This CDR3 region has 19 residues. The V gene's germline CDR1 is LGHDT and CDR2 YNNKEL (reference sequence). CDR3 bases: TGTGCCAGCAGCCAAAGTAGCGGGGGGCCCAGTAGGATCGGGACTGAAGCTTTCTTT. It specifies CASSQSSGGPSRIGTEAFF.

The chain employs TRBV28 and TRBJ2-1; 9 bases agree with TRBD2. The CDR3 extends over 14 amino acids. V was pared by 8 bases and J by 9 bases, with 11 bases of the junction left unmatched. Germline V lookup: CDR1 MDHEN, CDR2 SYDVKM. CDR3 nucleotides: TGTGCCAGCGGCCGGGCGGGGGGGTCCATTGAGCAGTTCTTC. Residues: CASGRAGGSIEQFF. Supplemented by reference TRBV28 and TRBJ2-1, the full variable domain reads DVKVTQSSRYLVKRTGEKVFLECVQDMDHENMFWYRQDPGLGLRLIYFSYDVKMKEKGDIPEGYSVSREKKERFSLILESASTNQTSMYLCASGRAGGSIEQFFGPGTRLTVL.

The DNA of the CDR3 is TGTGCCAGCAGTTTAACGGGGGGCACTGAAGCTTTCTTT. This codes for CASSLTGGTEAFF. The genes are TRBV27 and TRBJ1-1, with a possible D match to TRBD1 (5 bases). Germline lookup yields CDR1 MNHEY and CDR2 SMNVEV (reference sequence). This CDR3 comprises 13 residues. The germline V and J ends were trimmed by 2 bases and 4 bases, with 8 bases remaining between them.

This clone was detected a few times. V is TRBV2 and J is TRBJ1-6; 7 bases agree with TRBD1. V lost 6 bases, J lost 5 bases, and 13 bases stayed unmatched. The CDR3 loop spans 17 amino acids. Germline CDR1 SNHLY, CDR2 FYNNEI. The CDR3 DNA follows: TGTGCCAGCAGCCTTAGATCAGGGGGGATGAATAATTCACCCCTCCACTTT. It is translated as CASSLRSGGMNNSPLHF.

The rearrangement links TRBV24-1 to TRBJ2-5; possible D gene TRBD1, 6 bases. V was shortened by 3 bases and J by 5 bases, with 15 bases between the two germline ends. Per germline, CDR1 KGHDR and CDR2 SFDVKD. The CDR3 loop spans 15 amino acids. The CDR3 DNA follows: TGTGCCACCAGTGATCAAGGACAGTTTGTGGAGACCCAGTACTTC. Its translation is CATSDQGQFVETQYF.

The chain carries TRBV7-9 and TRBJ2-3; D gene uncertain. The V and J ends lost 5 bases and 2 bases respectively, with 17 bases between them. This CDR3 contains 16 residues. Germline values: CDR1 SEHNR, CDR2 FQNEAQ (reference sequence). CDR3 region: CASSPPAAQHTDTQYF. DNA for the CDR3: TGTGCCAGCAGCCCACCGGCGGCTCAACACACAGATACGCAGTATTTT.

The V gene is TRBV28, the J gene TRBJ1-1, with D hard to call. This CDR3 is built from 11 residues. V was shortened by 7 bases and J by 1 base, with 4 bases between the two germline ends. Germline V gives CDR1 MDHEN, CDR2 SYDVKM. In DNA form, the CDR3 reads TGTGCCAGCATCTGGAACACTGAAGCTTTCTTT. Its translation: CASIWNTEAFF. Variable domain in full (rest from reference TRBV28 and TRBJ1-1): DVKVTQSSRYLVKRTGEKVFLECVQDMDHENMFWYRQDPGLGLRLIYFSYDVKMKEKGDIPEGYSVSREKKERFSLILESASTNQTSMYLCASIWNTEAFFGQGTRLTVV.

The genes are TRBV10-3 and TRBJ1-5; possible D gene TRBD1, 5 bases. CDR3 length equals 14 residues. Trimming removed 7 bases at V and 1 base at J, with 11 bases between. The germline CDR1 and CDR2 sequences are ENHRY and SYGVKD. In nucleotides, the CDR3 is TGTGCCATCAAAGAGGACAAAAGCAATCAGCCCCAGCATTTT. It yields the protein CAIKEDKSNQPQHF.

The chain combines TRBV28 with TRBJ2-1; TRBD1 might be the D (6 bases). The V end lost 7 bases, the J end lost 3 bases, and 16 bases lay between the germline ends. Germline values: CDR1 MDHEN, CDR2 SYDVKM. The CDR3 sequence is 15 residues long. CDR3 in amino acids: CASIRSGTNYNEQFF. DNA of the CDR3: TGTGCCAGCATCCGATCCGGGACAAACTACAATGAGCAGTTCTTC.

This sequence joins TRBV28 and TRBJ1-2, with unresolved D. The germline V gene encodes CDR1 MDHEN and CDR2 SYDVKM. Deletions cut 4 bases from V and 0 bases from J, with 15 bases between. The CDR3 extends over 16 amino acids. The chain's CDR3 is CASSSVLGGANYGYTF. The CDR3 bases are TGTGCCAGCAGTTCCGTCCTCGGAGGAGCTAACTATGGCTACACCTTC.

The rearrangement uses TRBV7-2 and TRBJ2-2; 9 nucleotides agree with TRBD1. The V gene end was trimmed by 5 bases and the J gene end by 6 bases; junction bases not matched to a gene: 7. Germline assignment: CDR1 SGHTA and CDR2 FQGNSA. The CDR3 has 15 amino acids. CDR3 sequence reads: CASSQGTGYAGELFF. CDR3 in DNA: TGTGCCAGCAGCCAGGGGACAGGGTATGCCGGGGAGCTGTTTTTT. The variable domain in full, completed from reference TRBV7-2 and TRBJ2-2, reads GAGVSQSPSNKVTEKGKDVELRCDPISGHTALYWYRQSLGQGLEFLIYFQGNSAPDKSGLPSDRFSAERTGGSVSTLTIQRTQQEDSAVYLCASSQGTGYAGELFFGEGSRLTVL.

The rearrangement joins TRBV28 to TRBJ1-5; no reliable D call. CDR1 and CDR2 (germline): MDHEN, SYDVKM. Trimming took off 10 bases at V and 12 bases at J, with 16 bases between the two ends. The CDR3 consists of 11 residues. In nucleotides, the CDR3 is TGTGCCACCGGGGTAGTCATCGGCCAGCATTTT. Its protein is CATGVVIGQHF.

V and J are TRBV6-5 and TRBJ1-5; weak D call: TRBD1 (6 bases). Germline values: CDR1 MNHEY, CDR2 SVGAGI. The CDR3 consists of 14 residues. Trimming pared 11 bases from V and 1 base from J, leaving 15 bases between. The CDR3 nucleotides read TGTGCCGTCAAACAGGGTGGGAGCAATCAGCCCCAGCATTTT. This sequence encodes CAVKQGGSNQPQHF.

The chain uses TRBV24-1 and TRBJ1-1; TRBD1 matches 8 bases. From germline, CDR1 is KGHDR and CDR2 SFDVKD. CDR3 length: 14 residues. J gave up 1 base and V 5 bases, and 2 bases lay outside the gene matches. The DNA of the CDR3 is TGTGCCACCAGTGTCGGGACAGGGAACACTGAAGCTTTCTTT. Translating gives CATSVGTGNTEAFF.

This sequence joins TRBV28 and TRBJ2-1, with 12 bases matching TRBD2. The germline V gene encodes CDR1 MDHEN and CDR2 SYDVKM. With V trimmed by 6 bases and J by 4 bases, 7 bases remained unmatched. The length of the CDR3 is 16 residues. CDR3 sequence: CASREQLAGGYNEQFF. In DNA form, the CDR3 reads TGTGCCAGCAGGGAACAACTAGCGGGGGGTTACAATGAGCAGTTCTTC.

For the CDR3, the DNA is TGTGCCAGCAGTCCCAACGCAGGGGCATATTTCGAAAAACTGTTTTTT. Protein product: CASSPNAGAYFEKLFF. The chain joins TRBV25-1 to TRBJ1-4; TRBD1 is a possible D gene (6 bases). CDR1 is MGHDK, CDR2 SYGVNS, per germline. The CDR3 has 16 amino acids. With 5 bases removed from V and 8 bases from J, the gap between germline ends came to 21 bases.

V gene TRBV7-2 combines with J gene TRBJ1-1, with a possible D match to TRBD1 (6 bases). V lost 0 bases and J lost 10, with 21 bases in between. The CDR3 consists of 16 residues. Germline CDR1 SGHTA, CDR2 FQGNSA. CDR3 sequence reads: CASSLAGGQGSLLAFF. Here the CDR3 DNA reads TGTGCCAGCAGCTTAGCGGGGGGGCAGGGGAGCTTATTAGCTTTCTTT.

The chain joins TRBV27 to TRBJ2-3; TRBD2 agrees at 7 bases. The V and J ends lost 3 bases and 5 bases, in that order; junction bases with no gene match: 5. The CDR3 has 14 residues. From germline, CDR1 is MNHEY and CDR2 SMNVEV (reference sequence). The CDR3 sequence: CASSLSAGVDTQYF. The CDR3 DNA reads TGTGCCAGCAGTTTGAGTGCGGGGGTAGATACGCAGTATTTT.

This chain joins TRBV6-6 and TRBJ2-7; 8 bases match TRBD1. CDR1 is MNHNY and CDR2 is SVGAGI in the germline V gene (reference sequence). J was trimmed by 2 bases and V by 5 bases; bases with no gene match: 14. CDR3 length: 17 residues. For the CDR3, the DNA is TGTGCCAGCAGTCTCCGGGACAGGTTAATTAACGCCTACGAGCAGTACGTC. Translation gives CASSLRDRLINAYEQYV.

For the CDR3, the DNA is TGTGCCACCTCGGGGGCAACTAATGAAAAACTGTTTTTT. Protein: CATSGATNEKLFF. J is TRBJ1-4 and V is TRBV10-3; weak D call: TRBD1 (5 bases). Germline lookup yields CDR1 ENHRY and CDR2 SYGVKD. V lost 10 bases to trimming and J lost 0 bases, with 9 bases between them. This CDR3 region has 13 residues.

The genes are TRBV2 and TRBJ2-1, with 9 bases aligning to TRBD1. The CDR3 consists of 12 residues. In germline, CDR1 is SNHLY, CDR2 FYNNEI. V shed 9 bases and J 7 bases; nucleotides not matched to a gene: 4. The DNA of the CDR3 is TGTGCCAGTGGAGGACAGGGGAATGAGCAGTTCTTC. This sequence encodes CASGGQGNEQFF.